The clone carrying this T cell receptor (beta chain) was counted once. What it binds is unknown. The data derive from a study of shared clonotypes between healthy human individuals. Looking at the study overall: The study enrolled two women and a few men aged 18 to 49. Study-wide results and limits: Only blood was sampled, and tissue TCR repertoires likely differ from blood ones.

Unsorted PBMC replicate PCRs used about 290 ng DNA, tens of thousands of T cell genomes. Ten immunoSEQ deep assay plates were used to sequence unsorted PBMC DNA. The table came from immunoSEQ multiplex PCR; TCRdb's copy has only in-frame clones and leaves some out. This sample yields 400,000 to 500,000 clones, of which around 80% are seen a single time; 9.5% to 15% belongs to the top ten. V shed 1 base and J shed 6 bases, with 7 bases lying between them. Germline V gives CDR1 LGHNA, CDR2 YNFKEQ. The CDR3 is made up of 13 amino acids. This TCR came from a woman aged 40 to 50 in good health. Some clones in this sample may be carry-over from other donors' samples. V is TRBV4-2 and J is TRBJ2-4; no definite D call. Sequenced material: PBMCs. For the CDR3, the DNA is TGTGCCAGCAGCCAAGTTGCAGCAAACATTCAGTACTTC. Protein: CASSQVAANIQYF.